The rows below give T cell receptor beta chains drawn from one sample of a study of identical twins. Each CDR3 protein gets one entry after TCRdb re-called the 5' RACE reads with MiXCR. The data contain nearly 900,000 distinct CDR3 sequences, approximately 13% of them singletons. A further study also used this sample, focusing on yellow fever vaccine responses in identical twins.

The sample comprised PBMCs. All receptors come from a young woman in good health. Each CDR3 is given with its conserved first and last residue. D genes are given only for firm matches. For some rows the clone size is stated as once, few or many, or as a class when expanded; others skip it.

J gene | clone size | V gene | D gene | CDR3 protein | CDR3 DNA
TRBJ1-1 | NA | TRBV7-8 | NA | CASSPLPASVTEAFF | TGTGCCAGCAGCCCCCTCCCGGCTTCGGTGACTGAAGCTTTCTTT
TRBJ2-1 | NA | TRBV27 | NA | CASSNSGLRGGGEQFF | TGTGCCAGCAGTAATTCAGGGCTCCGGGGAGGGGGTGAGCAGTTCTTC
TRBJ2-3 | few | TRBV6-2/TRBV6-3 | NA | CASSYLVAAEGGFSHTDTQYF | TGTGCCAGCAGTTACCTGGTAGCCGCTGAGGGCGGGTTTTCTCACACAGATACGCAGTATTTT
TRBJ2-3 | NA | TRBV12-3/TRBV12-4 | TRBD1 | CASSFDRVRNTDTQYF | TGTGCCAGCAGTTTTGACAGGGTTCGAAACACAGATACGCAGTATTTT
TRBJ2-2 | NA | TRBV4-1 | NA | CASSLGVGWSTGELFF | TGCGCCAGCAGCCTCGGAGTTGGGTGGAGCACCGGGGAGCTGTTTTTT
TRBJ2-5 | many | TRBV25-1 | NA | CASMPAGGKTQYF | TGTGCCAGCATGCCAGCGGGTGGGAAGACCCAGTACTTC
TRBJ2-1 | few | TRBV20-1 | TRBD2 | CSAVGLAGGRSYNEQFF | TGCAGTGCTGTGGGACTAGCGGGGGGACGCTCCTACAATGAGCAGTTCTTC
TRBJ2-4 | once | TRBV7-9 | NA | CASSSERPNRVGF | TGTGCCAGCAGCTCGGAGCGGCCGAACAGGGTGGGCTTC
TRBJ1-4 | few | TRBV18 | NA | CASSSIGEKLFF | TGTGCCAGCTCATCTATAGGCGAAAAACTGTTTTTT
TRBJ1-3 | many | TRBV7-2 | NA | CASSSSSSGNTIYF | TGTGCCAGCAGCTCCAGCTCCTCTGGAAACACCATATATTTT
TRBJ2-1 | few | TRBV5-1 | TRBD2 | CASSLDRGTSYNEQFF | TGCGCCAGCAGCTTGGATAGGGGGACTAGTTACAATGAGCAGTTCTTC
TRBJ2-7 | NA | TRBV7-9 | NA | CASSLVNRAYEQYF | TGTGCCAGCAGCTTAGTCAACAGGGCCTACGAGCAGTACTTC
TRBJ1-5 | NA | TRBV6-5 | NA | CASSSNSNQPQHF | TGTGCCAGCAGTTCCAATAGCAATCAGCCCCAGCATTTT
TRBJ2-1 | many | TRBV28 | NA | CASTGTESSYNEQFF | TGTGCCAGCACCGGGACGGAGAGCTCCTACAATGAGCAGTTCTTC
TRBJ1-2 | few | TRBV28 | TRBD1 | CASSSGGADYGYTF | TGTGCCAGCAGTTCAGGGGGCGCAGACTATGGCTACACCTTC
TRBJ2-1 | few | TRBV7-8 | NA | CASSLGQGSEQFF | TGTGCCAGCAGCTTAGGTCAAGGGTCTGAGCAGTTCTTC
TRBJ1-6 | NA | TRBV15 | NA | CATSRVVINSPLHF | TGTGCCACCAGCAGAGTTGTCATTAATTCACCCCTCCACTTT